One sample yielded the 15 T cell receptor beta chains listed below, sequenced in a study of early T cells in non-severe SARS-CoV-2 infection. TCRdb recomputed calls from the 5' RACE reads with MiXCR, one row per CDR3 protein. The data hold 45,000 or so distinct CDR3 sequences, with 6.1% observed a single time. Sequenced input: whole blood. All receptors derive from an adult who was a healthcare worker with PCR-confirmed SARS-CoV-2 infection or an uninfected control (not recorded which).

This clonotype was detected many times. The chain combines TRBV5-1 with TRBJ1-1; the match to TRBD1 covers 7 bases. This CDR3 has 14 amino acids. Germline loops: CDR1 SGHRS, CDR2 YFSETQ. J gave up 6 bases and V 4 bases, and 9 bases lay outside the gene matches. CDR3 sequence reads: CASSLRQGGSEAFF. In nucleotides, the CDR3 is TGCGCCAGCAGCCTACGACAGGGCGGGTCTGAAGCTTTCTTT. Full variable domain (rest looked up from reference TRBV5-1 and TRBJ1-1): KAGVTQTPRYLIKTRGQQVTLSCSPISGHRSVSWYQQTPGQGLQFLFEYFSETQRNKGNFPGRFSGRQFSNSRSEMNVSTLELGDSALYLCASSLRQGGSEAFFGQGTRLTVV.

This clonotype was recorded many times. This chain uses TRBV10-3 with TRBJ1-2, with D uncertain. The CDR3 is made up of 11 amino acids. V gave up 6 bases and J gave up 8 bases, with 10 bases separating them. Looked up from germline, CDR1 is ENHRY and CDR2 is SYGVKD. The CDR3 loop is CAIRDASGYTF. DNA of the CDR3: TGTGCCATCAGAGACGCCTCCGGCTACACCTTC.

V gene TRBV12-3 or TRBV12-4 combines with J gene TRBJ1-4; 9 bases align to TRBD1. CDR3 size: 17 residues. V lost 5 bases to trimming and J lost 1 base; unmatched junction nucleotides: 8. Here the CDR3 reads CASSPDRGVRTNEKLFF. The CDR3 bases are TGTGCCAGCAGTCCGGACAGGGGCGTAAGAACTAATGAAAAACTGTTTTTT.

This chain uses TRBV12-3 or TRBV12-4 with TRBJ2-7; TRBD1 aligns across 7 bases. V lost 8 bases to trimming and J lost 0 bases; unmatched junction nucleotides: 7. The CDR3 spans 14 residues. The CDR3 bases are TGTGCCAGCCTCAACAGGGGCAGCTCCTACGAGCAGTACTTC. Its translation: CASLNRGSSYEQYF.

The chain is built from TRBV5-1 and TRBJ2-5; the match to TRBD2 covers 13 bases. The CDR3 sequence is 16 residues long. Germline CDR1 and CDR2: SGHRS and YFSETQ. The V and J ends lost 0 bases and 2 bases, in that order; junction bases with no gene match: 1. CDR3 residues: CASSLGTSGGQETQYF. The CDR3 nucleotides are TGCGCCAGCAGCTTGGGGACTAGCGGGGGTCAAGAGACCCAGTACTTC.

This clonotype has a count of ten or more. The chain uses TRBV20-1 and TRBJ2-3; 14 nucleotides line up with TRBD2. The CDR3 sequence is 18 residues long. Germline V gives CDR1 DFQATT, CDR2 SNEGSKA (reference sequence). J lost 0 bases, V lost 2 bases, and 7 bases had no gene match. CDR3 DNA sequence: TGCAGTGCTAGACCCCCGGGACTAGCGGGGGTTAGCACAGATACGCAGTATTTT. Encoded protein: CSARPPGLAGVSTDTQYF.

The chain carries TRBV21-1 and TRBJ2-3; no DNA check was done on the table's D call, TRBD1. TRBV21-1 counts as a pseudogene. The CDR3 length is 15 residues. CDR3 sequence (DNA): TGTGCCAGCAGCTCCCGGGACAGGGAGGAAGATACGCAGTATTTT. Its protein product is CASSSRDREEDTQYF.

This clonotype was recorded at least ten times. The chain joins TRBV20-1 to TRBJ2-7; a possible D gene is TRBD2 (6 bases). This CDR3 comprises 14 residues. Between the trimmed V and J ends, which lost 0 bases and 2 bases, there was a span of 11 bases. CDR1 is DFQATT and CDR2 is SNEGSKA in the germline V gene (reference sequence). CDR3 sequence reads: CSARDLEGPYEQYF. CDR3 coding DNA: TGCAGTGCTAGAGATTTGGAGGGGCCCTACGAGCAGTACTTC.

A remark on this clonotype: It may be a read error: a sequence one base away is much more abundant. The chain carries TRBV4-2 and TRBJ2-1, with a weak D call TRBD2 (5 bases). This CDR3 has 16 amino acids. CDR1 and CDR2 from the germline V gene are LGHNA and YNFKEQ. Trimming removed 1 base from V and 5 bases from J, with 15 bases in between. CDR3 in amino acids: CASSQAYGETHNEQFF. The CDR3 DNA reads as TGTGCCAGCAGCCAAGCTTACGGGGAAACCCACAATGAGCAGTTCTTC.

In its sample, this clonotype was seen many times. The genes are TRBV5-5 and TRBJ1-1, with 7 bases fitting TRBD1. The germline gives CDR1 SGHKS, CDR2 YYEKEE (reference sequence). The CDR3 runs 15 residues. The ends lost 7 bases at V and 0 bases at J; junction bases unmatched: 9. CDR3 sequence (DNA): TGTGCCAGCCAAACAGGGGACTCCATGAACACTGAAGCTTTCTTT. Translating it yields CASQTGDSMNTEAFF.

This rearrangement joins TRBV28 to TRBJ2-1; 8 bases line up with TRBD2. With V trimmed by 8 bases and J by 0 bases, 15 bases remained unmatched. The CDR3 covers 18 residues. Per germline, CDR1 MDHEN and CDR2 SYDVKM. In nucleotides, the CDR3 is TGTGCCAGCCTGGACGCGGGGGGCCTTGATAGCTCCTACAATGAGCAGTTCTTC. This encodes CASLDAGGLDSSYNEQFF. The whole variable domain, filled in from reference TRBV28 and TRBJ2-1, reads DVKVTQSSRYLVKRTGEKVFLECVQDMDHENMFWYRQDPGLGLRLIYFSYDVKMKEKGDIPEGYSVSREKKERFSLILESASTNQTSMYLCASLDAGGLDSSYNEQFFGPGTRLTVL.

This clonotype was counted many times. The genes are TRBV19 and TRBJ2-7, with 7 bases aligning to TRBD1. J gave up 3 bases and V 3 bases, and 14 bases lay outside the gene matches. The V gene's germline CDR1 is LNHDA and CDR2 SQIVND (reference sequence). The CDR3 is 17 residues long. The DNA of the CDR3 is TGTGCCAGTAGTATCGACCGGGACAGTCAGGCGATCTACGAGCAGTACTTC. Protein: CASSIDRDSQAIYEQYF.

V usage is TRBV7-2 and J usage is TRBJ2-5; the match to TRBD2 covers 10 bases. This CDR3 is built from 16 residues. The trim removed 1 base at V and 5 bases at J, leaving 7 bases unmatched. In germline, CDR1 is SGHTA, CDR2 FQGNSA. The CDR3 region has the DNA TGTGCCAGCAGCTTAGATCCAGCGGGGGGGCCTGAGACCCAGTACTTC. Translating gives CASSLDPAGGPETQYF.

The chain is built from TRBV6-5 and TRBJ2-6; tentative D call: TRBD1 (5 bases). Germline V gene data show CDR1 as MNHEY and CDR2 as SVGAGI. Trimming removed 5 bases at V and 0 bases at J, with 8 bases between. The CDR3 sequence is 15 residues long. CDR3 in amino acids: CASSRDSSGANVLTF. CDR3 DNA sequence: TGTGCCAGCAGTAGAGACAGCTCTGGGGCCAACGTCCTGACTTTC.

The CDR3 is CASSLVARSYEQYF. CDR3 nucleotide sequence: TGCGCCAGCAGCTTGGTGGCACGCTCCTACGAGCAGTACTTC. This chain connects TRBV5-1 to TRBJ2-7; D unresolved. Between the trimmed V and J ends, which lost 0 bases and 0 bases, there was a span of 7 bases. CDR1 and CDR2 (germline): SGHRS, YFSETQ. The CDR3 is 14 amino acids.